Following are 11 T cell receptor beta chains from one sample sequenced in a study of cytomegalovirus exposure and HLA in healthy donors. The PCR was carried out with 60 Vbeta primers and 13 Jbeta primers. Profiling relied on immunoSEQ multiplex PCR, and the TCRdb table lists in-frame clones only, not all of them. Recorded for this sample: about 67,000 clones. The sequencing sample was made of PBMCs. The receptors here all came from a woman in her thirties or forties in good health and CMV-seropositive.

The chain uses TRBV5-6 and TRBJ1-5, with 7 nucleotides matching TRBD1. The CDR3 runs to 17 residues. With V trimmed by 5 bases and J by 1 base, 12 bases remained unmatched. Germline V gives CDR1 SGHDT, CDR2 YYEEEE. The CDR3 DNA follows: TGTGCCAGCAGTCCTCGACAGGGACTTTTGAGCAATCAGCCCCAGCATTTT. It specifies CASSPRQGLLSNQPQHF.

The rearrangement uses TRBV19 and TRBJ2-1; 7 nucleotides match TRBD2. Germline CDR1 and CDR2: LNHDA and SQIVND (reference sequence). The CDR3 contains 13 residues. Unmatched junction bases numbered 13, after V lost 5 bases and J lost 15 bases. The CDR3 sequence: CASSLLERGVLFF. CDR3 DNA: TGTGCCAGTAGTTTATTGGAACGGGGGGTTCTGTTCTTC.

The rearrangement joins TRBV5-1 to TRBJ2-5; 7 nucleotides match TRBD1. The trim removed 2 bases at V and 3 bases at J, leaving 4 bases unmatched. The germline V gene has CDR1 SGHRS and CDR2 YFSETQ. The CDR3 loop spans 14 amino acids. CDR3 loop: CASSLEQGKETQYF. CDR3 DNA: TGCGCCAGCAGCTTAGAACAGGGGAAAGAGACCCAGTACTTC.

V and J are TRBV6-6 and TRBJ2-7; D is possibly TRBD2 (5 bases). The CDR3 contains 13 residues. Trimming cost V 6 bases and J 7 bases, with 16 bases left between them. CDR1 and CDR2 from the germline V gene are MNHNY and SVGAGI (reference sequence). The CDR3 DNA follows: TGTGCCAGCAGGTACCCCCCTGGGGAGGAGCAGTACTTC. Its translation is CASRYPPGEEQYF.

About this clone: Other DNA sequences in this sample translate to the same CDR3. The V gene is TRBV4-1, the J gene TRBJ1-5, with a possible D match to TRBD1 (5 bases). Per the germline V gene, CDR1 is MGHRA and CDR2 is YSYEKL. V lost 4 bases to trimming and J lost 7 bases, with 20 bases between them. CDR3 length equals 16 residues. CDR3 protein: CASSPGPGLGGQPQHF. The CDR3 DNA reads as TGCGCCAGCAGCCCTGGGCCGGGGCTCGGAGGGCAGCCCCAGCATTTT.

The rearrangement joins TRBV19 to TRBJ1-5; D remains ambiguous. The V gene lost 2 bases and the J gene lost 3 bases, with 5 bases spanning the gap. The CDR3 loop spans 13 amino acids. Germline V CDR1 and CDR2: LNHDA, SQIVND (reference sequence). The CDR3 DNA sequence: TGTGCCAGTAGTATATCTTCCAATCAGCCCCAGCATTTT. This sequence encodes CASSISSNQPQHF. Full variable domain (rest looked up from reference TRBV19 and TRBJ1-5): DGGITQSPKYLFRKEGQNVTLSCEQNLNHDAMYWYRQDPGQGLRLIYYSQIVNDFQKGDIAEGYSVSREKKESFPLTVTSAQKNPTAFYLCASSISSNQPQHFGDGTRLSIL.

About this clone: An end of the junction does not agree with germline; a read error may underlie this. The chain has TRBV7-9 and TRBJ2-6, with a weak D call TRBD1 (5 bases). The CDR3 extends over 17 amino acids. CDR1 SEHNR and CDR2 FQNEAQ come from the germline V gene (reference sequence). CDR3 residues: CASSLVRRSSGASVLTF. The CDR3 coding sequence is TGTGCCAGCAGCTTAGTACGCCGGAGCTCTGGGGCCAGCGTCCTGACTTTC.

The chain joins TRBV5-1 to TRBJ2-1, with 9 bases aligning to TRBD2. Trimming took 4 bases from V and 6 from J; bases not matched to a gene: 5. Germline CDR1 and CDR2: SGHRS and YFSETQ. The CDR3 consists of 14 residues. CDR3 DNA sequence: TGCGCCAGCAGCCAGGGACTAGCCCCCAATGAGCAGTTCTTC. Translating gives CASSQGLAPNEQFF.

The chain couples TRBV19 to TRBJ1-1; 7 bases fit TRBD1. CDR3 length equals 17 residues. Germline assignment: CDR1 LNHDA and CDR2 SQIVND (reference sequence). V dropped 4 bases and J dropped 0; count of bases not matched to a gene: 11. CDR3 in DNA: TGTGCCAGTAGTAAGTCCACAGGGGTTCCTATGAACACTGAAGCTTTCTTT. Amino acid sequence: CASSKSTGVPMNTEAFF.

This rearrangement joins TRBV9 to TRBJ1-2; D unclear. Germline-derived CDR1 and CDR2 are SGDLS and YYNGEE. The CDR3 spans 16 residues. V lost 4 bases, J lost 1 base, and 17 bases lay in between. The CDR3 loop is CASSPRVRRSNYGYTF. For the CDR3, the DNA is TGTGCCAGCAGCCCCCGTGTGAGGCGGAGTAACTATGGCTACACCTTC.

The chain joins TRBV9 to TRBJ2-1; 8 positions match TRBD2. After removal of 1 base from V and 9 bases from J, the junction contained 3 bases not matched to a gene. Germline V gene lookup returns CDR1 SGDLS and CDR2 YYNGEE. This CDR3 is built from 13 residues. As DNA, the CDR3 is TGTGCCAGCAGCGTAACGGGAGGGCCTGAGCAGTTCTTC. This encodes CASSVTGGPEQFF.